These 7 T cell receptor beta chains were sequenced from one sample in a study of OX40 agonist ivuxolimab in advanced cancers. Some clones are missing from TCRdb's copy, which holds only in-frame ones; the method was immunoSEQ multiplex PCR. The sample holds under 85,000 clones, roughly 86% seen once. Sequenced here: CD4+ or CD8+ T cells sorted from blood, sampled in a trial of the OX40 agonist ivuxolimab. These receptors originate from an adult with an advanced solid tumor such as melanoma, head and neck, liver or kidney cancer.

CDR3 protein: CSTTGLGQVETQYF. CDR3 nucleotide sequence: TGCAGCACAACAGGGCTGGGACAAGTGGAGACCCAGTACTTC. The rearrangement joins TRBV29-1 to TRBJ2-5; the D gene is possibly TRBD1 (6 bases). CDR3 size: 14 residues. CDR1 and CDR2 (germline): SQVTM, ANQGSEA. The V gene lost 8 bases and the J gene lost 5 bases, with 21 bases spanning the gap.

This clone has a single count. V gene TRBV7-6 combines with J gene TRBJ2-1; D possibly uses TRBD1 or TRBD2 (7 bases each). V was clipped by 1 base and J by 10 bases, with 14 bases between them. Per germline, CDR1 SGHVS and CDR2 FNYEAQ. The CDR3 runs 14 residues. The CDR3: CASSLVRQGGEQFF. The CDR3 bases are TGTGCCAGCAGCTTAGTTCGACAGGGAGGGGAGCAGTTCTTC.

CDR3 in DNA: TGTGCCAGCTCAGAGGGCGCCTATAATTCACCCCTCCACTTT. Its translation is CASSEGAYNSPLHF. The chain employs TRBV18 and TRBJ1-6; D gene ambiguous. Germline assignment: CDR1 KGHSH and CDR2 LQKENI. This CDR3 spans 14 amino acids. Trimming left V 5 bases short and J 2 bases short, with 7 bases between.

This chain uses TRBV12-5 with TRBJ2-7; tentatively, D is TRBD1 (6 bases). The CDR3 runs to 18 residues. CDR1 is LGHNT and CDR2 is FRNRAP in the germline V gene. Trimming stripped 2 bases from V and 6 bases from J, with 26 bases between. CDR3 loop: CASGLSPQGSVSYGEQYF. The CDR3 bases are TGTGCTAGTGGTTTGTCGCCCCAGGGGTCTGTGAGCTATGGCGAGCAGTACTTC. Together with reference TRBV12-5 and TRBJ2-7, the CDR3 gives the full variable domain: DARVTQTPRHKVTEMGQEVTMRCQPILGHNTVFWYRQTMMQGLELLAYFRNRAPLDDSGMPKDRFSAEMPDATLATLKIQPSEPRDSAVYFCASGLSPQGSVSYGEQYFGPGTRLTVT.

The gene calls are TRBV7-2 and TRBJ1-2; D is ambiguous. This CDR3 is built from 15 residues. Between the trimmed V and J ends, which lost 1 base and 4 bases, there was a span of 13 bases. Per the germline V gene, CDR1 is SGHTA and CDR2 is FQGNSA. In nucleotides, the CDR3 is TGTGCCAGCAGCTTAGGCGGGTATAGGATCTATGGCTACACCTTC. Protein sequence: CASSLGGYRIYGYTF.

The CDR3 bases are TGTGCCAGCAGCTTAGCTCTCACAGGGGGCTTTGGCTACACCTTC. This codes for CASSLALTGGFGYTF. The chain employs TRBV7-2 and TRBJ1-2, with 9 bases matching TRBD1. The CDR3 length is 15 residues. V shed 0 bases and J 7 bases; nucleotides not matched to a gene: 6. Germline-derived CDR1 and CDR2 are SGHTA and FQGNSA.

The chain joins TRBV6-5 to TRBJ2-7, with TRBD1 matching over 9 bases. The CDR3 has 13 amino acids. V shed 6 bases and J 5 bases; nucleotides not matched to a gene: 5. Germline V lookup: CDR1 MNHEY, CDR2 SVGAGI. In nucleotides, the CDR3 is TGTGCCAGCAGGCGGGACAGGGTCCACGAGCAGTACTTC. As protein: CASRRDRVHEQYF.